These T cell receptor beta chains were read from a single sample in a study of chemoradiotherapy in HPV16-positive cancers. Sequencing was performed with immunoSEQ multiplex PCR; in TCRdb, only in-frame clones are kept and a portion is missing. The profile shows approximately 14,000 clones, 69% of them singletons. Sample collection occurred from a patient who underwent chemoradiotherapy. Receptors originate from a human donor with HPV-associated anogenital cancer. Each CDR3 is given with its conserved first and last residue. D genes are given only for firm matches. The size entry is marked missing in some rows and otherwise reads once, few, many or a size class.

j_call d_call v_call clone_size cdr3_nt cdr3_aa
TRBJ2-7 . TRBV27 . TGTGCCAGCAGTTTATCGCCCCGGTTCGAGCAGTACTTC CASSLSPRFEQYF
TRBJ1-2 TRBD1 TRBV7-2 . TGTGCCAGCAGCTTAGTGACCGGACAGGGGATGGGTGGCTACACCTTC CASSLVTGQGMGGYTF
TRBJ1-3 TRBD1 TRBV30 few TGTGCCTGGAGTCTCCAACAGGGGAGCTCTGGAAACACCATATATTTT CAWSLQQGSSGNTIYF
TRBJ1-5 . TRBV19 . TGTGCCAGTAGCTTACCTTATCGGGTTGGGGGCGGGCAGCCCCAGCATTTT CASSLPYRVGGGQPQHF
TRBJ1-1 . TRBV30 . TGTGCCTGGAGTGGTCGATGGAGAACTGAAGCTTTCTTT CAWSGRWRTEAFF
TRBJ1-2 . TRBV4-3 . TGCGCCAGCAGCCAAGATCTTGTGAGGGGCTTAGACTATGGCTACACCTTC CASSQDLVRGLDYGYTF
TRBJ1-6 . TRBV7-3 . TGTGCCAGCAGCCGAGGGGACAATTCACCCCTCCACTTT CASSRGDNSPLHF
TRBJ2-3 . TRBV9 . TGTGCCAGCAGCTCCATGGGGACTCAGCCGCAGTATTTT CASSSMGTQPQYF
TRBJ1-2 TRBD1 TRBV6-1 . TGTGCCAGCAGGGGGACAGGGTTGAGCTATGGCTACACCTTC CASRGTGLSYGYTF
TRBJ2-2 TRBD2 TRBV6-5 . TGTGCCAGCAGTTATAACCCTAGCGGGGGCGGGGAGCTGTTTTTT CASSYNPSGGGELFF
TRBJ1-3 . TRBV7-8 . TGTGCCAGCAGCCCATTGAAGGGCCTGGGGGGGAACACCATATATTTT CASSPLKGLGGNTIYF
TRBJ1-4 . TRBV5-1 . TGCGCCAGCAGAGAAATCCCTAGGGGTTCTAATGAAAAACTGTTTTTT CASREIPRGSNEKLFF
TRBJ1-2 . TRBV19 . TGTGCCAGTAGTATTGGTGGGTCTGGCTACACCTTC CASSIGGSGYTF
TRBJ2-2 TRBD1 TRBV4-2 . TGTGCCAGCAGCTCGGGGACAGGGACGAACCCCGGGGAGCTGTTTTTT CASSSGTGTNPGELFF
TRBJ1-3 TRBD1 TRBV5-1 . TGCGCCAGCAGCTTGGAACAGGGGCTCTCTGGAAACACCATATATTTT CASSLEQGLSGNTIYF
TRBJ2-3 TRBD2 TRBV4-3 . TGCGCCAGCAGCCAAGATTGGGCTAGCGGGGGATGGACAGATACGCAGTATTTT CASSQDWASGGWTDTQYF
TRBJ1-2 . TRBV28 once TGTGCCAGCAGTTCGGACGGGGCCCATGGCTACACCTTC CASSSDGAHGYTF
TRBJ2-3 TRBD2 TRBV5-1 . TGCGCCAGCAGCTCACTAGCGGGGGAAGATACGCAGTATTTT CASSSLAGEDTQYF
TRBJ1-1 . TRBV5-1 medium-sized TGCGCCAGCAGCTTGGATTGGGTGAACACTGAAGCTTTCTTT CASSLDWVNTEAFF
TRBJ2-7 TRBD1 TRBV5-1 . TGCGCCAGCAGCCCACCGGGACAGGGGAATTCTTGGTACTTC CASSPPGQGNSWYF
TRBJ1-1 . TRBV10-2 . TGCGCCAGCAGTGAAAGGGGACGGCTGGGCACTGAAGCTTTCTTT CASSERGRLGTEAFF
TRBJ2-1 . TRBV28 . TGTGCCAGCAGTTCCGAAGGGCCACGGGCTGAGCAGTTCTTC CASSSEGPRAEQFF
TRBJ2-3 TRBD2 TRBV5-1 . TGCGCCAGCAGCTTGGCCGTAGCGGGGGGTTCAGATACGCAGTATTTT CASSLAVAGGSDTQYF
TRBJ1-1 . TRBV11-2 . TGTGCCAGCAGCGTTCGACAGTTGGGGGGTACTGAAGCTTTCTTT CASSVRQLGGTEAFF
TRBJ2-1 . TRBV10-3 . TGTGCCATCAGTGGGGGACTTGGTCTCCGGAATGAGCAGTTCTTC CAISGGLGLRNEQFF
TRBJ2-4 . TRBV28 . TGTGCCAGCAGTTCGCTAGCCAAAAACATTCAGTACTTC CASSSLAKNIQYF
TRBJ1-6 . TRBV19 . TGTGCCAGTAGTATCGGAAGCGGGCAGGAATTTAATTCACCCCTCCACTTT CASSIGSGQEFNSPLHF
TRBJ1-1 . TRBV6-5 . TGTGCCAGCAGTTACTCGAGCCGGGGGAACACTGAAGCTTTCTTT CASSYSSRGNTEAFF
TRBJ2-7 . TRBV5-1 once TGCGCCAGCAGCTTGGGACAGAGCTCCTACGAGCAGTACTTC CASSLGQSSYEQYF
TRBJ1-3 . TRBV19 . TGTGCCAGTGCTTACCAGGACGGGTTCGGAAACACCATATATTTT CASAYQDGFGNTIYF
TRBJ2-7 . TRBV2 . TGTGCCAGCAGCTCCGACATTGGGGGATCCTCCTACGAGCAGTACTTC CASSSDIGGSSYEQYF
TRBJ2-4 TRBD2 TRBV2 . TGTGCCAGCAGTATAGCGGGGGGGCCTTTAAACATTCAGTACTTC CASSIAGGPLNIQYF
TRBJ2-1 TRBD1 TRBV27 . TGTGCCAGCAGTTTAGCCGACAGGGATGAGCAGTTCTTC CASSLADRDEQFF
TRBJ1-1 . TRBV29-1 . TGCAGCGTAGTCGGGCGGTTGAACACTGAAGCTTTCTTT CSVVGRLNTEAFF
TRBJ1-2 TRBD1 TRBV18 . TGTGCCAGCTCACCGACTTCAGGGGGCGTCGGCTATGGCTACACCTTC CASSPTSGGVGYGYTF
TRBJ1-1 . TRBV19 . TGTGCCAGTAGTACACAGGGTCTGGTGAACACTGAAGCTTTCTTT CASSTQGLVNTEAFF
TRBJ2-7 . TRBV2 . TGTGCCAGCGGTCTGGGGTACGAGCAGTACTTC CASGLGYEQYF
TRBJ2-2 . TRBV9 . TGTGCCAGCAGCGTAAATTTCGGGAGAGGCCCGACCGGGGAGCTGTTTTTT CASSVNFGRGPTGELFF